Presented here are 32 T cell receptor beta chains from one specimen sequenced in a study of blood T cells in healthy people across ages. For the second PCR, which ran for roughly 7 to 11 cycles, a sample-barcoded 5' primer and a J-beta primer mix were used. TCRdb ran MiXCR on the 5' RACE reads and lists one entry per CDR3 protein. The sample lists over 750,000 distinct CDR3 sequences, around 25% occurring once. Another study also made use of these data, one on T cells of mothers and their children.

The sequencing input was blood. These receptors were collected from a boy between 10 and 17 years old in good health.

V gene TRBV29-1 combines with J gene TRBJ1-2; no definite D call. The germline V gene has CDR1 SQVTM and CDR2 ANQGSEA. Trimming left V 4 bases short and J 7 bases short, with 4 bases between. The CDR3 contains 9 residues. The CDR3, as DNA: TGCAGCGTTGTACCTGGCTACACCTTC. This encodes CSVVPGYTF. Drawing the rest from reference TRBV29-1 and TRBJ1-2, the complete variable domain is SAVISQKPSRDICQRGTSLTIQCQVDSQVTMMFWYRQQPGQSLTLIATANQGSEATYESGFVIDKFPISRPNLTFSTLTVSNMSPEDSSIYLCSVVPGYTFGSGTRLTVV.

The chain combines TRBV12-3 or TRBV12-4 with TRBJ2-5; D is ambiguous. Judging by the DNA end, TRBJ2-7 fits better; the J call may be wrong. CDR3 size: 12 residues. DNA of the CDR3: TGTGCCAGCAGTTTACGGAGTGACGAGCAGTACTTC. Amino acids: CASSLRSDEQYF.

V and J are TRBV3-1 and TRBJ2-7; D is undetermined. V lost 1 base, J lost 4 bases, and 8 bases lay in between. The CDR3 sequence is 13 residues long. From germline, CDR1 is LGHDT and CDR2 YNNKEL (reference sequence). CDR3 in DNA: TGTGCCAGCAGCCAAGGAATAGATTACGAGCAGTACTTC. Its protein product is CASSQGIDYEQYF.

This chain uses TRBV4-2 with TRBJ1-6; unclear D gene. Trimming cost V 1 base and J 4 bases, with 8 bases left between them. The CDR3 spans 15 residues. Looked up from germline, CDR1 is LGHNA and CDR2 is YNFKEQ. The DNA of the CDR3 is TGTGCCAGCAGCCAAGTCGGAGAGTATAATTCACCCCTCCACTTT. Protein product: CASSQVGEYNSPLHF.

The chain couples TRBV6-2 or TRBV6-3 to TRBJ2-5, with 13 bases aligning to TRBD2. The CDR3 has 15 residues. Germline V CDR1 and CDR2: MNHEY, SVGEGT. Trimming at V came to 6 bases and at J to 2 bases, leaving 3 bases not matched to a gene. In DNA, the CDR3 is TGTGCCAGCAGATGGACTAGCGGGGGTCAAGAGACCCAGTACTTC. It is translated as CASRWTSGGQETQYF.

The chain joins TRBV20-1 to TRBJ2-1; 7 positions match TRBD1. The CDR3 consists of 14 residues. Looked up from germline, CDR1 is DFQATT and CDR2 is SNEGSKA (reference sequence). Losses at the gene ends were 3 bases for V and 5 bases for J; bases not matched to a gene: 7. The CDR3 DNA is TGCAGTGCTAGGACAGGGTTGAAGGACAATGAGCAGTTCTTC. Translating it yields CSARTGLKDNEQFF.

This clonotype came up a few times. The chain employs TRBV6-1 and TRBJ2-2; tentative D call: TRBD2 (5 bases). Germline V CDR1 and CDR2: MNHNS, SASEGT. Trimming took off 2 bases at V and 7 bases at J, with 8 bases between the two ends. This CDR3 is built from 13 residues. The CDR3, as DNA: TGTGCCAGCAGTGAACTAGCTAACGGGGAGCTGTTTTTT. Translating gives CASSELANGELFF.

The genes are TRBV13 and TRBJ2-7, with 7 bases identical to TRBD2. Germline V CDR1 and CDR2: PRHDT, FYEKMQ (reference sequence). The CDR3 is 14 residues long. Trimming removed 6 bases from V and 0 bases from J; junction bases left unmatched: 5. In DNA, the CDR3 is TGTGCCAGCAGTGAACTAGCGTACTCCTACGAGCAGTACTTC. Amino acids: CASSELAYSYEQYF.

The rearrangement joins TRBV27 to TRBJ2-2, with D unresolved. This CDR3 has 13 residues. Trimming removed 7 bases at V and 5 bases at J, with 11 bases between. Per germline, CDR1 MNHEY and CDR2 SMNVEV (reference sequence). The CDR3 is CASKRVWTGELFF. In nucleotides, the CDR3 is TGTGCCAGCAAACGAGTGTGGACCGGGGAGCTGTTTTTT.

The chain employs TRBV7-2 and TRBJ2-5, with 11 bases fitting TRBD2. V shed 1 base, J shed 5 bases, and the junction held 12 bases outside the gene matches. CDR3 length: 18 residues. The germline V gene encodes CDR1 SGHTA and CDR2 FQGNSA. The CDR3 DNA reads TGTGCCAGCAGCTTAGACGGGCTAGCGGGGGGCCGCGGGGAGACCCAGTACTTC. This encodes CASSLDGLAGGRGETQYF.

This clonotype was counted between two and nine times. J is TRBJ2-4 and V is TRBV2; unclear D gene. CDR1 SNHLY and CDR2 FYNNEI come from the germline V gene. V shed 3 bases and J shed 7 bases, with 1 base lying between them. The CDR3 consists of 10 residues. CDR3 sequence (DNA): TGTGCCAGCAGTGAGAACATTCAGTACTTC. This encodes CASSENIQYF.

This clonotype was seen a few times. This chain uses TRBV24-1 with TRBJ2-7; TRBD1 agrees at 8 bases. This CDR3 has 14 amino acids. Germline lookup yields CDR1 KGHDR and CDR2 SFDVKD. V trimming: 5 bases; J trimming: 4 bases; junction bases outside the gene matches: 6. CDR3 protein: CATSATGVWYEQYF. Here the CDR3 DNA reads TGTGCCACCAGTGCGACAGGGGTTTGGTACGAGCAGTACTTC.

The sample holds many counts of this clonotype. The chain recombines TRBV15 with TRBJ2-5; D perhaps matches TRBD1 (5 bases). Per the germline V gene, CDR1 is LNHNV and CDR2 is YYDKDF (reference sequence). V was shortened by 8 bases and J by 3 bases, with 10 bases between the two germline ends. The CDR3 is 12 residues long. This CDR3 is CATFETEETQYF. The CDR3 coding sequence is TGTGCCACCTTTGAGACAGAAGAGACCCAGTACTTC. Looking up the rest from reference TRBV15 and TRBJ2-5 gives the full variable domain: DAMVIQNPRYQVTQFGKPVTLSCSQTLNHNVMYWYQQKSSQAPKLLFHYYDKDFNNEADTPDNFQSRRPNTSFCFLDIRSPGLGDTAMYLCATFETEETQYFGPGTRLLVL.

As concerns this clonotype: This may stem from a read error, because a much larger clone lies one nucleotide away. This rearrangement joins TRBV4-3 to TRBJ2-4; 8 bases are a match to TRBD1. Germline CDR1 is LGHNA and CDR2 is YSLEER. The CDR3 is 16 residues long. CDR3 coding DNA: TGCGTCAGCAGCCAAGACCTCGGACAGGGTGTTGACATTCAGTACTTC. Translated: CVSSQDLGQGVDIQYF.

This clonotype was seen only a few times. It is likely a read error, because the conserved phenylalanine at the end of the CDR3 is missing. The chain carries TRBV13 and TRBJ2-4, with a possible D match to TRBD2 (5 bases). The V gene lost 5 bases and the J gene lost 6 bases, with 14 bases spanning the gap. Germline V gene data show CDR1 as PRHDT and CDR2 as FYEKMQ (reference sequence). This CDR3 contains 14 residues. CDR3: CASSHFQGRNIQYL. CDR3 DNA: TGTGCCAGCAGCCACTTCCAAGGGAGAAACATTCAGTACCTC.

This clonotype came up once. The genes are TRBV27 and TRBJ2-1; TRBD1 matches at 7 bases. Germline loops: CDR1 MNHEY, CDR2 SMNVEV (reference sequence). The length of the CDR3 is 15 residues. With V trimmed by 6 bases and J by 7 bases, 12 bases remained unmatched. CDR3 protein: CASRLTGTAKNEQFF. Written as DNA, the CDR3 is TGTGCCAGCAGACTGACCGGGACAGCTAAAAATGAGCAGTTCTTC.

V usage is TRBV7-3 and J usage is TRBJ1-4; D is possibly TRBD1 (6 bases). The CDR3 extends over 14 amino acids. V was shortened by 1 base and J by 10 bases, with 13 bases between the two germline ends. Germline CDR1 reads SGHTA; CDR2 reads FQGTGA. CDR3 region: CASSLSQGFGKLFF. CDR3 in DNA: TGTGCCAGCAGCTTAAGTCAGGGGTTTGGAAAACTGTTTTTT.

V is TRBV7-2 and J is TRBJ1-2; D may be TRBD1 (6 bases). Per germline, CDR1 SGHTA and CDR2 FQGNSA. The CDR3 contains 14 residues. The V end lost 1 base, the J end lost 4 bases, and 10 bases lay between the germline ends. CDR3 residues: CASSLEGGGYGYTF. Here the CDR3 DNA reads TGTGCCAGCAGCTTAGAAGGGGGAGGCTATGGCTACACCTTC.

This clonotype was seen a few times. The V gene is TRBV2, the J gene TRBJ2-3; 9 nucleotides line up with TRBD2. The CDR3 totals 14 residues. V shed 0 bases and J 6 bases; nucleotides not matched to a gene: 1. The germline gives CDR1 SNHLY, CDR2 FYNNEI. CDR3 coding DNA: TGTGCCAGCAGTGAAGCGAGCGGGAGGGATACGCAGTATTTT. This codes for CASSEASGRDTQYF.

The chain employs TRBV4-3 and TRBJ2-5; D is possibly TRBD1 or TRBD2 (6 bases each). Trimming cost V 1 base and J 5 bases, with 20 bases left between them. Germline CDR1 reads LGHNA; CDR2 reads YSLEER. CDR3 length equals 17 residues. As DNA, the CDR3 is TGCGCCAGCAGCCAAGGGGTCGGGGGCGCGGGGCTTGAGACCCAGTACTTC. Its protein is CASSQGVGGAGLETQYF.

The chain recombines TRBV20-1 with TRBJ2-1, with TRBD2 matching over 9 bases. CDR1 is DFQATT and CDR2 is SNEGSKA in the germline V gene (reference sequence). V lost 0 bases and J lost 0; bases outside the gene matches: 12. This CDR3 region has 19 residues. CDR3 sequence (DNA): TGCAGTGCTAGAGATACTTCCGGGCTAGCGGGGAACTCCTACAATGAGCAGTTCTTC. Protein sequence: CSARDTSGLAGNSYNEQFF.

The chain employs TRBV28 and TRBJ1-4; weak D call: TRBD1 (5 bases). Germline CDR1 is MDHEN and CDR2 is SYDVKM. The length of the CDR3 is 15 residues. Between the trimmed V and J ends, which lost 4 bases and 7 bases, there was a span of 16 bases. CDR3 loop: CASSSPTGRSEKLFF. CDR3 nucleotide sequence: TGTGCCAGCAGTTCCCCAACGGGACGGAGTGAAAAACTGTTTTTT.

With regard to this clonotype: At one boundary the junction diverges from the germline segment, which might be a read error. The CDR3 loop reads CASSERGPNRGEKLLF. CDR3 nucleotides: TGCGCCAGCAGTGAGAGGGGCCCAAACCGGGGTGAAAAACTGCTTTTT. This chain uses TRBV10-2 with TRBJ1-4; D may be TRBD1 (5 bases). The germline CDR1 and CDR2 sequences are WSHSY and SAAADI. There are 16 residues in the CDR3.

The V call is TRBV24-1, the J call TRBJ2-5, with TRBD2 matching 12 bases. The DNA matches TRBJ2-1 better at its end, which makes the J call doubtful. CDR1 is KGHDR and CDR2 is SFDVKD in the germline V gene. This CDR3 has 15 amino acids. The CDR3 loop is CATSDRGTSGYEQFF. The CDR3 bases are TGTGCCACCAGTGACCGGGGGACTAGCGGGTACGAGCAGTTCTTC.

This chain joins TRBV7-9 and TRBJ2-5; a weak D match, TRBD2 (6 bases). Germline CDR1 SEHNR, CDR2 FQNEAQ (reference sequence). Trimming took off 1 base at V and 11 bases at J, with 20 bases between the two ends. The CDR3 spans 15 residues. Written as DNA, the CDR3 is TGTGCCAGCAGCTTAGGAGACTACCCGTGGAGGGAGCAGTACTTC. Its translation: CASSLGDYPWREQYF.

V and J are TRBV10-3 and TRBJ2-7; D gene unclear. Germline-derived CDR1 and CDR2 are ENHRY and SYGVKD. CDR3 length: 15 residues. The V gene lost 0 bases and the J gene lost 1 base, with 10 bases spanning the gap. Here the CDR3 DNA reads TGTGCCATCAGTGAGTCGGGCCCTCCATCCTACGAGCAGTACTTC. Translating gives CAISESGPPSYEQYF.

CDR3 bases: TGTGCCAGCAGTTCCAAGCGGGGGAGCTCCTACAATGAGCAGTTCTTC. Residues: CASSSKRGSSYNEQFF. V usage is TRBV6-2 or TRBV6-3 and J usage is TRBJ2-1; 8 nucleotides agree with TRBD2. This CDR3 comprises 16 residues. From germline, CDR1 is MNHEY and CDR2 SVGEGT. J was trimmed by 0 bases and V by 4 bases; bases with no gene match: 5.

This chain joins TRBV5-1 and TRBJ2-7; 11 nucleotides line up with TRBD2. The CDR3 is made up of 14 amino acids. J lost 4 bases, V lost 2 bases, and 2 bases had no gene match. CDR1 and CDR2 from the germline V gene are SGHRS and YFSETQ. CDR3 DNA sequence: TGCGCCAGCAGCTTACCTAGCGGGAGGTACGAGCAGTACTTC. It yields the protein CASSLPSGRYEQYF.

This clonotype was found a few times. CDR3 region: CASSPRDGYYEQYF. The CDR3 bases are TGTGCCAGCTCACCCCGTGACGGGTACTACGAGCAGTACTTC. The chain is built from TRBV18 and TRBJ2-7; D unresolved. Trimming left V 3 bases short and J 3 bases short, with 12 bases between. CDR1 KGHSH and CDR2 LQKENI come from the germline V gene. CDR3 length: 14 amino acids.

The chain uses TRBV5-1 and TRBJ1-1; a weak D match, TRBD1 (5 bases). The germline V and J ends were trimmed by 4 bases and 5 bases, with 15 bases remaining between them. The length of the CDR3 is 14 residues. Germline V gene sequence: CDR1 SGHRS, CDR2 YFSETQ. The CDR3 bases are TGCGCCAGCAGCATTGACAGAGGGAAGACTGAAGCTTTCTTT. Encoded protein: CASSIDRGKTEAFF.

The chain recombines TRBV2 with TRBJ2-5, with a possible D match to TRBD2 (6 bases). Germline values: CDR1 SNHLY, CDR2 FYNNEI. V was pared by 8 bases and J by 4 bases, with 17 bases between. The CDR3 extends over 14 amino acids. Here the CDR3 DNA reads TGTGCCAGCTCGGGAGAACCCGGGAGAGAGACCCAGTACTTC. This encodes CASSGEPGRETQYF.

This clonotype has a handful of counts. This chain links TRBV25-1 with TRBJ2-3; 7 nucleotides agree with TRBD2. The CDR3 sequence is 14 residues long. Germline V gives CDR1 MGHDK, CDR2 SYGVNS. Trimming removed 1 base from V and 4 bases from J; junction bases left unmatched: 2. CDR3 protein: CASSEWEGPDTQYF. The CDR3 DNA reads TGTGCCAGCAGTGAATGGGAGGGCCCAGATACGCAGTATTTT.